These T cell receptor beta chains were read from a single sample in a study of T cell changes during pregnancy in multiple sclerosis. Profiled with immunoSEQ multiplex PCR; TCRdb holds only in-frame clones, not every one. This table has tens of thousands of clones, approximately 89% appearing once. Sequenced material: CD8+ T cells from peripheral blood mononuclear cells, taken in the first trimester of pregnancy. The receptors come from a female donor with multiple sclerosis, enrolled in a pregnancy study. Both conserved end residues are part of each CDR3. D genes are given only for firm matches. Clone sizes are given selectively: once, few, many, or a class where the clone is expanded.

clone size	V gene	D gene	J gene	CDR3 DNA	CDR3 protein
many	TRBV7-2	NA	TRBJ2-7	TGTGCCAGCAGCTTCCCTAGCCTCTCCTACGAGCAGTACTTC	CASSFPSLSYEQYF
NA	TRBV4-1	TRBD2	TRBJ2-5	TGCGCCAGCAGCCAGACGACTAGCGGATTCGAGACCCAGTACTTC	CASSQTTSGFETQYF
NA	TRBV5-4	NA	TRBJ1-2	TGTGCCAGCAGCTTGATCCAGATTAACCTCTATGGCTACACCTTC	CASSLIQINLYGYTF
NA	TRBV5-1	NA	TRBJ2-3	TGCGCCAGCAGCCCGTTGGCGGGGCTAGAGGATACGCAGTATTTT	CASSPLAGLEDTQYF
NA	TRBV28	TRBD2	TRBJ2-7	TGTGCCAGCAGACCCCGACTAGCGGGAATCTACGAGCAGTACTTC	CASRPRLAGIYEQYF
NA	TRBV13	TRBD1	TRBJ1-2	TGTGCCAGCAGCTTGGGGACAGGGGTTAACTATGGCTACACCTTC	CASSLGTGVNYGYTF
NA	TRBV2	TRBD1	TRBJ1-1	TGTGCCAGCAGTGACCACAGGGGGAACACTGAAGCTTTCTTT	CASSDHRGNTEAFF
NA	TRBV28	TRBD2	TRBJ2-1	TGTGCCAGCAGACCGAGCGGGAGGGCTTACAATGAGCAGTTCTTC	CASRPSGRAYNEQFF
NA	TRBV19	NA	TRBJ1-1	TGTGCCAGTCCCCGAAAAAGGTGGGACATGAACACTGAAGCTTTCTTT	CASPRKRWDMNTEAFF
NA	TRBV7-9	NA	TRBJ2-2	TGTGCCAGCAGCGGCCGGGGTGCCGGGGAGCTGTTTTTT	CASSGRGAGELFF
once	TRBV7-9	TRBD2	TRBJ2-1	TGTGCCAGCAGCTTAAGGACTAGCGCAGGCAATGAGCAGTTCTTC	CASSLRTSAGNEQFF
few	TRBV13	TRBD2	TRBJ2-1	TGTGCCAGCAGCTCACATAGCGGGAGAGCGCCCAATGAGCAGTTCTTC	CASSSHSGRAPNEQFF
NA	TRBV6-5	TRBD1	TRBJ2-7	TGTGCCAGCAGTTACTCGCAGGGGGCGTGGGGCGAGCAGTACTTC	CASSYSQGAWGEQYF
NA	TRBV19	TRBD1	TRBJ1-5	TGTGCCAGTAGTATAGGGGGACAGGGAAATCAGCCCCAGCATTTT	CASSIGGQGNQPQHF
NA	TRBV7-3	NA	TRBJ2-3	TGTGCCAGCAGCTTATTTTCCAGGGGCACAGATACGCAGTATTTT	CASSLFSRGTDTQYF
once	TRBV19	TRBD2	TRBJ2-2	TGTGCCAGCAGGACTAGCGGAACCGGGGAGCTGTTTTTT	CASRTSGTGELFF
NA	TRBV4-1	TRBD1	TRBJ2-1	TGCGCCAGCAGCGCCCCGGACAGGGGTATGGAGGAGCAGTTCTTC	CASSAPDRGMEEQFF
NA	TRBV19	TRBD2	TRBJ2-2	TGTGCCAGTAGTATAGCCCTTAGCGGGAGGGCCATCACCGGGGAGCTGTTTTTT	CASSIALSGRAITGELFF
NA	TRBV30	NA	TRBJ2-7	TGTGCCTGGAGGCCCGGGGTAGCGGCTTCCTACGAGCAGTACTTC	CAWRPGVAASYEQYF
few	TRBV6-4	NA	TRBJ1-6	TGTGCCAGCAGTGACTCGACAAATTCACCCCTCCACTTT	CASSDSTNSPLHF
NA	TRBV30	NA	TRBJ1-4	TGTGCCTGGAGTCCGGGGGAAAAACTGTTTTTT	CAWSPGEKLFF
NA	TRBV2	NA	TRBJ1-1	TGTGCCAGCACTGAGGGACAAGCCACTGAAGCTTTCTTT	CASTEGQATEAFF
NA	TRBV7-9	NA	TRBJ2-7	TGTGCCAGCAGCCTCGGGGAAACTACCTACGAGCAGTACTTC	CASSLGETTYEQYF
once	TRBV28	NA	TRBJ1-1	TGTGCCAGCAGGGAGACAGAGAACACTGAAGCTTTCTTT	CASRETENTEAFF
NA	TRBV10-3	NA	TRBJ1-5	TGTGCCATCAGCAGGGAAGCGGGAGGTCAGCCCCAGCATTTT	CAISREAGGQPQHF
NA	TRBV9	NA	TRBJ1-2	TGTGCCAGCAGCGTAGCTGGGCAGAACTATGGCTACACCTTC	CASSVAGQNYGYTF
NA	TRBV7-9	NA	TRBJ1-2	TGTGCCAGCAGCTCGCACGGCTCGGGGAACTATGGCTACACCTTC	CASSSHGSGNYGYTF
NA	TRBV2	TRBD2	TRBJ2-3	TGTGCCAGCAGTGATCCCCCCGGGACTAGCGGATTCACAGATACGCAGTATTTT	CASSDPPGTSGFTDTQYF
NA	TRBV5-1	TRBD2	TRBJ2-1	TGCGCCAGCAGCTTGTATAGTCCCCCGGGACTAAGTAATGAGCAGTTCTTC	CASSLYSPPGLSNEQFF
NA	TRBV9	TRBD2	TRBJ2-1	TGTGCCAGCAGCGTAGAGGGGGGCGCTAGCGGGAGATGGAATGAGCAGTTCTTC	CASSVEGGASGRWNEQFF
NA	TRBV27	NA	TRBJ2-3	TGTGCCAGCAGTTTAGTACAGGGTGGGACAGATACGCAGTATTTT	CASSLVQGGTDTQYF
NA	TRBV27	NA	TRBJ1-1	TGTGCCAGCAGTTCATTACAGGGTCTGAACACTGAAGCTTTCTTT	CASSSLQGLNTEAFF
NA	TRBV6-6	TRBD1	TRBJ2-3	TGTGCCAGCATTGCCAGGGGGAGAGATACGCAGTATTTT	CASIARGRDTQYF
NA	TRBV18	NA	TRBJ2-7	TGTGCCAGCTCCCTCTCCTACGAGCAGTACTTC	CASSLSYEQYF
NA	TRBV2	NA	TRBJ1-2	TGTGCCAGCAGTGAAAGGGGTTCCACATATGGCTACACCTTC	CASSERGSTYGYTF
NA	TRBV7-4	NA	TRBJ1-2	TGTGCCAGCAGCTTAGGAGCTCATCCTAACTATGGCTACACCTTC	CASSLGAHPNYGYTF
NA	TRBV4-1	NA	TRBJ1-2	TGCGCCAGCAGCCAAGTACTCTACAGATCCAAGAAACGTATAGCGGCTAACTATGGCTACACCTTC	CASSQVLYRSKKRIAANYGYTF
NA	TRBV9	TRBD2	TRBJ2-7	TGTGCCAGCAGCCCGGGGGGGGCATCCTACGAGCAGTACTTC	CASSPGGASYEQYF
NA	TRBV9	TRBD1	TRBJ1-1	TGTGCCAGCAGCGTAGGACAGGGGACTGAAGCTTTCTTT	CASSVGQGTEAFF
NA	TRBV7-6	TRBD1	TRBJ2-7	TGTGCCAGCAGTCCTGACCGACAGGGCCACGAGCAGTACTTC	CASSPDRQGHEQYF
NA	TRBV2	TRBD1	TRBJ2-6	TGTGCCAGCAGTGATGGGACAGGGGGAGGGGCCAACGTCCTGACTTTC	CASSDGTGGGANVLTF